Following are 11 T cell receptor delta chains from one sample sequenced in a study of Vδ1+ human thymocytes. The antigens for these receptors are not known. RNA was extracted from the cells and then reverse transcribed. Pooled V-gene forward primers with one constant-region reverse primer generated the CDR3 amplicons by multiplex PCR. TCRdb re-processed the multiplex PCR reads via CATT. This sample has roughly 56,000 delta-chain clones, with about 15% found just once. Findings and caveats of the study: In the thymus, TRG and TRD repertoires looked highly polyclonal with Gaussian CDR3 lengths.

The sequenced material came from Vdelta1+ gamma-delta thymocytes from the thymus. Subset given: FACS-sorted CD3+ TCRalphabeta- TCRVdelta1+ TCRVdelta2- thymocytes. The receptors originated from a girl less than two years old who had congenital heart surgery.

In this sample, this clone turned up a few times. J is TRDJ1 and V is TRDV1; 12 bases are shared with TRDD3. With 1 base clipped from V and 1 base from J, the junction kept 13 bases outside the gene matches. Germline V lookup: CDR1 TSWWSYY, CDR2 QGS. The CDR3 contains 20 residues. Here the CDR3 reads CALGEPCPFLLGDTTDKLIF. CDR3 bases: TGTGCTCTTGGGGAACCTTGCCCCTTCCTACTGGGGGATACCACCGATAAACTCATCTTT.

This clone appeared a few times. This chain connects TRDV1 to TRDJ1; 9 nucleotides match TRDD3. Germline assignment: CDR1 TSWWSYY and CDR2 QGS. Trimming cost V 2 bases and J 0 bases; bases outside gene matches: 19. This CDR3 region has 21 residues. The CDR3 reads CALGERLPMTGGALYTDKLIF. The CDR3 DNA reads TGTGCTCTTGGGGAAAGGCTTCCTATGACTGGGGGAGCCCTTTACACCGATAAACTCATCTTT.

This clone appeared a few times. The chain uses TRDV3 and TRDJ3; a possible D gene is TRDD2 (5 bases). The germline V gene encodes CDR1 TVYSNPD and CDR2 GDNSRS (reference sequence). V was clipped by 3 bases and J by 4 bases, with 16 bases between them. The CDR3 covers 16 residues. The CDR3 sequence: CAFLRSGSWDTRQMFF. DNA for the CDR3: TGTGCCTTCCTTCGGTCCGGGTCGTGGGACACCCGACAGATGTTTTTC.

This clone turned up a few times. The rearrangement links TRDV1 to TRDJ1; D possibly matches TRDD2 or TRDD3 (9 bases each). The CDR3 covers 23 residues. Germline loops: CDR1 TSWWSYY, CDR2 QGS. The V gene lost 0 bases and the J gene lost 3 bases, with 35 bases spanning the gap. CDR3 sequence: CALGELSLPTEGVGDIYSDKLIF. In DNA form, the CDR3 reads TGTGCTCTTGGGGAACTCTCCCTTCCTACCGAGGGGGTGGGGGATATTTATTCCGATAAACTCATCTTT.

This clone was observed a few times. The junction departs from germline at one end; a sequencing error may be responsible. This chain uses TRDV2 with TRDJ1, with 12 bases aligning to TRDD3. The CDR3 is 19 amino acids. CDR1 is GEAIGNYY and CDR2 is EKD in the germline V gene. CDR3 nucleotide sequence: TGTGCCTGTGGCACCGGATACTGGGGGATACCCGCGTACACCGATAAACTCATCTTT. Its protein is CACGTGYWGIPAYTDKLIF.

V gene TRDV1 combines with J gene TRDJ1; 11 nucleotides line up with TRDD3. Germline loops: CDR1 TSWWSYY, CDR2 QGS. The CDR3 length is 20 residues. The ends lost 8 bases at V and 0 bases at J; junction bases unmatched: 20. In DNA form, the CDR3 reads TGTGCTCTTCAATCCACTCTGCGCTCACTGGGGGATAAGAACACCGATAAACTCATCTTT. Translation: CALQSTLRSLGDKNTDKLIF.

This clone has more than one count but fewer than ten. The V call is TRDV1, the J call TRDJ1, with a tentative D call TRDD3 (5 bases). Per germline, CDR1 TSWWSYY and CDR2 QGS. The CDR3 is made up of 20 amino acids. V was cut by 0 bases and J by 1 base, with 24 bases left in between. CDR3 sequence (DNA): TGTGCTCTTGGGGAACTAGGTCCGGGATTTTTTGGGTTGGTCACCGATAAACTCATCTTT. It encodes CALGELGPGFFGLVTDKLIF.

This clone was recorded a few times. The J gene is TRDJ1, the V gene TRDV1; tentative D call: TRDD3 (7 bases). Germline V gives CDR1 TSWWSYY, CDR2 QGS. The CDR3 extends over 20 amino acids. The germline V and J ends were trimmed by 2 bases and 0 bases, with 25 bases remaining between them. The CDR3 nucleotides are TGTGCTCTTGGGGAAACCCCCGTCCTACCAGACTGGGGTTACACCGATAAACTCATCTTT. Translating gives CALGETPVLPDWGYTDKLIF.

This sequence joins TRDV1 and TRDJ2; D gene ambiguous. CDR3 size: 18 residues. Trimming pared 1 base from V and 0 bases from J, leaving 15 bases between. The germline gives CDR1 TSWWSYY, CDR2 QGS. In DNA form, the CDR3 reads TGTGCTCTTGGGGAACGTCGGGCATCATCGGCTTTGACAGCACAACTCTTCTTT. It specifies CALGERRASSALTAQLFF.

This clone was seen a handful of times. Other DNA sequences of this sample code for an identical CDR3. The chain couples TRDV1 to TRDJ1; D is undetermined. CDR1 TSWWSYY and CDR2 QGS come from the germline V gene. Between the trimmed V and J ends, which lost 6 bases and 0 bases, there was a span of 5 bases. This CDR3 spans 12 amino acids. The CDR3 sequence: CALGGNTDKLIF. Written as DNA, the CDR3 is TGTGCTCTTGGCGGTAACACCGATAAACTCATCTTT.

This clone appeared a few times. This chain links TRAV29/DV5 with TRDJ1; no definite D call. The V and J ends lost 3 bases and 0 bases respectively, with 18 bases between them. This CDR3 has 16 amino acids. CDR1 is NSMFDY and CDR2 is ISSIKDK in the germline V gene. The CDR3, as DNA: TGTGCAGCAATTTATTCCCCCAGCGTACACACCGATAAACTCATCTTT. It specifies CAAIYSPSVHTDKLIF.